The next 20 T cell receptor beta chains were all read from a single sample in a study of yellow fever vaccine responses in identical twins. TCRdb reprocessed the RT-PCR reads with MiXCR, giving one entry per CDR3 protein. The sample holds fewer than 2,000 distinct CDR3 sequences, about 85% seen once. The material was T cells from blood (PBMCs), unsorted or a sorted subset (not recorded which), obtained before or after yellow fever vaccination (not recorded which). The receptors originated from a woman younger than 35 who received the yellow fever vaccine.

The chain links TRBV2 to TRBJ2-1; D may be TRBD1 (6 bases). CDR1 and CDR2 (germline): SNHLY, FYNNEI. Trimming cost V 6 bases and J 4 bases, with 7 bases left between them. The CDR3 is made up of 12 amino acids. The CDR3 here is CASRDRYNEQFF. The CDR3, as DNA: TGTGCCAGCAGAGACAGGTACAATGAGCAGTTCTTC.

The CDR3 loop is CASSYAGLPNTGELFF. The CDR3 coding sequence is TGTGCCAGCAGTTACGCGGGACTACCTAACACCGGGGAGCTGTTTTTT. The chain is built from TRBV11-2 and TRBJ2-2, with TRBD2 matching 7 bases. The germline gives CDR1 SGHAT, CDR2 FQNNGV. After removal of 6 bases from V and 2 bases from J, the junction contained 9 bases not matched to a gene. This CDR3 region has 16 residues.

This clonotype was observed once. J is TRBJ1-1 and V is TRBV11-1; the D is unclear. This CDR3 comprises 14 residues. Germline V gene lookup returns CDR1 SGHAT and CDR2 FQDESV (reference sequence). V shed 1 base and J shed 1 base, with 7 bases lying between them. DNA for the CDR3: TGTGCCAGCAGCTTAGTTATAGGGAACACTGAAGCTTTCTTT. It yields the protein CASSLVIGNTEAFF.

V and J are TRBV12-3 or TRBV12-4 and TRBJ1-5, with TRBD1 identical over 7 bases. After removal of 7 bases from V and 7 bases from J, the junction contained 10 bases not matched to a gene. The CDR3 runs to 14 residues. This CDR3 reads CASNLQGIEQPQHF. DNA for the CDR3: TGTGCCAGCAACCTACAGGGGATCGAACAGCCCCAGCATTTT.

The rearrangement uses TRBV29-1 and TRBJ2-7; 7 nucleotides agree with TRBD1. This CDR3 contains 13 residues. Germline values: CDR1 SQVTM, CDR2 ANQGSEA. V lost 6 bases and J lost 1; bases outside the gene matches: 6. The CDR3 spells CSVQTGSSYEQYF. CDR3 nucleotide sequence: TGCAGCGTCCAGACAGGGAGTTCCTACGAGCAGTACTTC.

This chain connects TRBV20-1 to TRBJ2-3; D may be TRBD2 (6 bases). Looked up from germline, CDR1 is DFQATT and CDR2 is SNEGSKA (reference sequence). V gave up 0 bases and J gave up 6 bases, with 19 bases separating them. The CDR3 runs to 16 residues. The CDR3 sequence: CSARDRFAGKGDTQYF. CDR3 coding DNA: TGCAGTGCTAGAGATCGGTTTGCGGGAAAAGGGGATACGCAGTATTTT.

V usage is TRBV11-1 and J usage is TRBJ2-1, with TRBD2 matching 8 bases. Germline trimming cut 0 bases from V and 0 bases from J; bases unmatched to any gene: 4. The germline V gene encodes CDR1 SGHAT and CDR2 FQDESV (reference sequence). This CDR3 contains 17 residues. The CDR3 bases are TGTGCCAGCAGCTTAGCAAAGGGGACTAGCTCCTACAATGAGCAGTTCTTC. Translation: CASSLAKGTSSYNEQFF. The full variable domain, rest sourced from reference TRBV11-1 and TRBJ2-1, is EAEVAQSPRYKITEKSQAVAFWCDPISGHATLYWYRQILGQGPELLVQFQDESVVDDSQLPKDRFSAERLKGVDSTLKIQPAELGDSAMYLCASSLAKGTSSYNEQFFGPGTRLTVL.

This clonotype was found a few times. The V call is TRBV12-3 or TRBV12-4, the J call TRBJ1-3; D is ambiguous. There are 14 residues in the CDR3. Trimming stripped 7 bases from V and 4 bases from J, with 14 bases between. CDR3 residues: CASTAGTIGNTIYF. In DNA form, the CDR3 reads TGTGCCAGCACGGCCGGAACTATCGGAAACACCATATATTTT.

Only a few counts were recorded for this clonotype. CDR3 residues: CASSLPKTGDQETQYF. The CDR3 DNA reads TGTGCCAGCAGCCTTCCCAAGACAGGGGACCAAGAGACCCAGTACTTC. The chain joins TRBV3-1 to TRBJ2-5; TRBD1 agrees at 8 bases. The trim removed 4 bases at V and 0 bases at J, leaving 7 bases unmatched. Germline CDR1 is LGHDT and CDR2 is YNNKEL (reference sequence). This CDR3 is 16 amino acids long.

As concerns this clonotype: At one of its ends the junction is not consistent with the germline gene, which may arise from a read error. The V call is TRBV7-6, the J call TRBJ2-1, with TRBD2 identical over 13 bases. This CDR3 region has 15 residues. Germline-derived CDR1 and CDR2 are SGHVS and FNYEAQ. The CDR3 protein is CASSRLAGGSNEQFF. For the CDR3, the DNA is TGTGCTAGCAGCCGACTAGCGGGAGGATCCAATGAGCAGTTCTTC.

The CDR3 DNA sequence: TGTGCCAGCAGCTTAGGGGTACCGACTAGTCCGAAAGAGACCCAGTACTTC. Residues: CASSLGVPTSPKETQYF. V gene TRBV11-1 combines with J gene TRBJ2-5; D might be TRBD2 (6 bases). Germline lookup yields CDR1 SGHAT and CDR2 FQDESV (reference sequence). The CDR3 loop spans 17 amino acids. The V end was cut by 1 base, the J end by 3 bases, with 18 bases between.

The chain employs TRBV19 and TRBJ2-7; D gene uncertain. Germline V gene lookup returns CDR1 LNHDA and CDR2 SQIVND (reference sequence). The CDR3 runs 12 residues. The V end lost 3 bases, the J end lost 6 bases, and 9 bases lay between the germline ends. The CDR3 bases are TGTGCCAGTAGTATTGGTAGCAGCGAGCAGTACTTC. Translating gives CASSIGSSEQYF. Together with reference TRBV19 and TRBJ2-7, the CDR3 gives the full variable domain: DGGITQSPKYLFRKEGQNVTLSCEQNLNHDAMYWYRQDPGQGLRLIYYSQIVNDFQKGDIAEGYSVSREKKESFPLTVTSAQKNPTAFYLCASSIGSSEQYFGPGTRLTVT.

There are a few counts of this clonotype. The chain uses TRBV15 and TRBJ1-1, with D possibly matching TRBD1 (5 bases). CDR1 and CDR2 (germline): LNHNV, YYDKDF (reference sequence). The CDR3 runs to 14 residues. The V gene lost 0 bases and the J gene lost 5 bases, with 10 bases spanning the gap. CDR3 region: CATSRDGGSTEAFF. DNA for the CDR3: TGTGCCACCAGCAGAGATGGGGGGAGTACTGAAGCTTTCTTT.

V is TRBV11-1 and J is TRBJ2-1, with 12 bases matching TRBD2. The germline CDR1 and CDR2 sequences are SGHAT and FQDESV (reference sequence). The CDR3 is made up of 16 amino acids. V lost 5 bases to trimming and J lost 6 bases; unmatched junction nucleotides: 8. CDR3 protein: CASSPTSGSLGNEQFF. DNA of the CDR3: TGTGCCAGCAGCCCGACTAGCGGGAGTCTCGGCAATGAGCAGTTCTTC.

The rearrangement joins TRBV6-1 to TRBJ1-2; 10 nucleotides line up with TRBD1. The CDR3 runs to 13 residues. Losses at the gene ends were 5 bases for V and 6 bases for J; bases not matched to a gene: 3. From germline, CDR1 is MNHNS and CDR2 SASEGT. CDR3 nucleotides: TGTGCCAGCAGTAGACAGGGGGCCCATGGCTACACCTTC. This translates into CASSRQGAHGYTF.

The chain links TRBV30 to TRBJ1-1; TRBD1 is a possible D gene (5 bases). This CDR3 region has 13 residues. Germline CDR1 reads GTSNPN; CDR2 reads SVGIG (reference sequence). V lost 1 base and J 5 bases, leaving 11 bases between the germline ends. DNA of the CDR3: TGTGCCTGGAGTGGACAGTTCAAGACTGAAGCTTTCTTT. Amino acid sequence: CAWSGQFKTEAFF.

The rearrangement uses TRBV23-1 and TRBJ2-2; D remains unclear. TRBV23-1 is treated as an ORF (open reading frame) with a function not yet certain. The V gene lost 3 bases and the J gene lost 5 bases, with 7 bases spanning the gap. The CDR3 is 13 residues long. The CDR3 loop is CASSHWGTGELFF. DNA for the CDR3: TGCGCCAGCAGTCACTGGGGAACCGGGGAGCTGTTTTTT.

CDR3 region: CAIRRGLTRLPDTQYF. The DNA of the CDR3 is TGTGCCATCAGGCGGGGGCTTACAAGGTTGCCAGATACGCAGTATTTT. The chain links TRBV10-3 to TRBJ2-3, with a weak D call TRBD2 (7 bases). Trimming removed 6 bases from V and 4 bases from J, with 20 bases in between. Germline V gene data show CDR1 as ENHRY and CDR2 as SYGVKD. The CDR3 covers 16 residues.

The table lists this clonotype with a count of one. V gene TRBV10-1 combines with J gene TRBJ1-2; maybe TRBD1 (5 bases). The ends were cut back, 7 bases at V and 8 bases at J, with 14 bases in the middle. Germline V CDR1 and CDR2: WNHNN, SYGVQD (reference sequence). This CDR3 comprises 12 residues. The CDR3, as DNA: TGCGCCAGCACTATCTCCGGGGGGGGCTACACCTTC. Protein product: CASTISGGGYTF.

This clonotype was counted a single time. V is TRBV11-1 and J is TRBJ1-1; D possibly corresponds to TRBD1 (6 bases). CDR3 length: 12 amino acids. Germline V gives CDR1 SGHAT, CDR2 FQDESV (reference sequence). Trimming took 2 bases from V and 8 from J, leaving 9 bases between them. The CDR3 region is CASSLSGTEAFF. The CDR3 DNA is TGTGCCAGCAGCTTATCCGGGACAGAAGCTTTCTTT.